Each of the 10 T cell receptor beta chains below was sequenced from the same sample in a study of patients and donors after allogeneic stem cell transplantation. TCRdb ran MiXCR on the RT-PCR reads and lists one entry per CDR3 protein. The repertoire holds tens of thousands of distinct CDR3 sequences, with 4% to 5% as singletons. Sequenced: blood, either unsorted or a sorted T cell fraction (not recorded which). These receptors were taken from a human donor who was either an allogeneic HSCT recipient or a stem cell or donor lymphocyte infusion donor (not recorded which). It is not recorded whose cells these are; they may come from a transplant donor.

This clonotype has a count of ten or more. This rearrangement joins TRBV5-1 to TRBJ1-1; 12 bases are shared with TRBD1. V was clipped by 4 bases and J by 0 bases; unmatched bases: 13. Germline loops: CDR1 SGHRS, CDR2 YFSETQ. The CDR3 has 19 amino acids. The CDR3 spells CASSPIRGGTGGMNTEAFF. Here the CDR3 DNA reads TGCGCCAGCAGCCCCATACGGGGTGGGACAGGGGGCATGAACACTGAAGCTTTCTTT. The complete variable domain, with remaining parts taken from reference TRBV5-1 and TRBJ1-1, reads KAGVTQTPRYLIKTRGQQVTLSCSPISGHRSVSWYQQTPGQGLQFLFEYFSETQRNKGNFPGRFSGRQFSNSRSEMNVSTLELGDSALYLCASSPIRGGTGGMNTEAFFGQGTRLTVV.

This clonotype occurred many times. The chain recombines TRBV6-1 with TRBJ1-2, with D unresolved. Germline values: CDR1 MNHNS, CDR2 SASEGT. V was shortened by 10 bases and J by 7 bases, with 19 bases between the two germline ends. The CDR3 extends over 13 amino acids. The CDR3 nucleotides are TGTGCCACGGGCAGTCCCTCACGGGCTGGCTACACCTTC. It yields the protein CATGSPSRAGYTF.

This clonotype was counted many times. The CDR3 spells CASSSGLNYGYTF. In DNA, the CDR3 is TGTGCCAGCAGCTCCGGGCTGAACTATGGCTACACCTTC. The chain joins TRBV11-2 to TRBJ1-2; D is ambiguous. Germline V gene sequence: CDR1 SGHAT, CDR2 FQNNGV. CDR3 size: 13 residues. Trimming removed 4 bases at V and 2 bases at J, with 8 bases between.

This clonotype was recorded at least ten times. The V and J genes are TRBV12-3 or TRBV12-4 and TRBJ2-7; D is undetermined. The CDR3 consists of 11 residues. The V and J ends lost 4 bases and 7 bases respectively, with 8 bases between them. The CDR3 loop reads CASSSFSEQYF. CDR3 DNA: TGTGCCAGCAGTTCCTTCTCTGAGCAGTACTTC.

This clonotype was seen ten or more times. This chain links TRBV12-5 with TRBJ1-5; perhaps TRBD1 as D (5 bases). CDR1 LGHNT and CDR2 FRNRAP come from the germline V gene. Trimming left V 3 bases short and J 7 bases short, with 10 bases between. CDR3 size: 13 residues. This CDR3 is CASGFGGEQPQHF. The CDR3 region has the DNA TGTGCTAGTGGTTTTGGAGGGGAGCAGCCCCAGCATTTT. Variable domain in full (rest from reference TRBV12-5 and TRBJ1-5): DARVTQTPRHKVTEMGQEVTMRCQPILGHNTVFWYRQTMMQGLELLAYFRNRAPLDDSGMPKDRFSAEMPDATLATLKIQPSEPRDSAVYFCASGFGGEQPQHFGDGTRLSIL.

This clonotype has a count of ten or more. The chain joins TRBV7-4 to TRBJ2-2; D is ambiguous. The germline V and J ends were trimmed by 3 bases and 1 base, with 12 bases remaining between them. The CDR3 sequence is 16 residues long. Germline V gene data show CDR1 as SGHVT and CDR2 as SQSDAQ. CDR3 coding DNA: TGTGCCAGCAGCTTTAAAATAACTTGGAACACCGGGGAGCTGTTTTTT. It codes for CASSFKITWNTGELFF.

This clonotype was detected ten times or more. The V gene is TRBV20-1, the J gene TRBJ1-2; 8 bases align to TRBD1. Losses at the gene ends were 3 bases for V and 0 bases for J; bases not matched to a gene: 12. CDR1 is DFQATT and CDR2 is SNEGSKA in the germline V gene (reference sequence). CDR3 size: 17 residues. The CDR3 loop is CSASGQGTAVSNYGYTF. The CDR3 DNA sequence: TGCAGTGCTAGTGGACAGGGTACCGCTGTGTCTAACTATGGCTACACCTTC.

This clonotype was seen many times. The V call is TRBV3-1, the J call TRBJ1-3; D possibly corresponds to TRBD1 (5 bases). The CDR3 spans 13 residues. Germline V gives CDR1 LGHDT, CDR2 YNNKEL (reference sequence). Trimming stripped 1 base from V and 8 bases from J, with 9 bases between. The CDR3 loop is CASSQGDGYTIYF. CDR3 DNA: TGTGCCAGCAGCCAAGGGGACGGCTACACCATATATTTT. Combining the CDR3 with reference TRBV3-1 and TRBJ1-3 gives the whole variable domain DTAVSQTPKYLVTQMGNDKSIKCEQNLGHDTMYWYKQDSKKFLKIMFSYNNKELIINETVPNRFSPKSPDKAHLNLHINSLELGDSAVYFCASSQGDGYTIYFGEGSWLTVV.

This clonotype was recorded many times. CDR3 DNA: TGTGCCAGCAGCTTAACCGAGATTCTTACGCGGGGTGGCTACACCTTC. It codes for CASSLTEILTRGGYTF. The chain carries TRBV7-8 and TRBJ1-2; D not certain. The CDR3 sequence is 16 residues long. V lost 2 bases and J lost 7, with 20 bases in between. Germline V gene sequence: CDR1 SGHVS, CDR2 FQNEAQ.

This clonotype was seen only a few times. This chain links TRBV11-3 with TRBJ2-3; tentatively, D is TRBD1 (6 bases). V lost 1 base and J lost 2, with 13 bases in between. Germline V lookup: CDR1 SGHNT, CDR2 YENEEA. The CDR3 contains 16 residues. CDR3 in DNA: TGTGCCAGCAGCTTAGGGACCAGGGGCGACACAGATACGCAGTATTTT. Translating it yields CASSLGTRGDTDTQYF.